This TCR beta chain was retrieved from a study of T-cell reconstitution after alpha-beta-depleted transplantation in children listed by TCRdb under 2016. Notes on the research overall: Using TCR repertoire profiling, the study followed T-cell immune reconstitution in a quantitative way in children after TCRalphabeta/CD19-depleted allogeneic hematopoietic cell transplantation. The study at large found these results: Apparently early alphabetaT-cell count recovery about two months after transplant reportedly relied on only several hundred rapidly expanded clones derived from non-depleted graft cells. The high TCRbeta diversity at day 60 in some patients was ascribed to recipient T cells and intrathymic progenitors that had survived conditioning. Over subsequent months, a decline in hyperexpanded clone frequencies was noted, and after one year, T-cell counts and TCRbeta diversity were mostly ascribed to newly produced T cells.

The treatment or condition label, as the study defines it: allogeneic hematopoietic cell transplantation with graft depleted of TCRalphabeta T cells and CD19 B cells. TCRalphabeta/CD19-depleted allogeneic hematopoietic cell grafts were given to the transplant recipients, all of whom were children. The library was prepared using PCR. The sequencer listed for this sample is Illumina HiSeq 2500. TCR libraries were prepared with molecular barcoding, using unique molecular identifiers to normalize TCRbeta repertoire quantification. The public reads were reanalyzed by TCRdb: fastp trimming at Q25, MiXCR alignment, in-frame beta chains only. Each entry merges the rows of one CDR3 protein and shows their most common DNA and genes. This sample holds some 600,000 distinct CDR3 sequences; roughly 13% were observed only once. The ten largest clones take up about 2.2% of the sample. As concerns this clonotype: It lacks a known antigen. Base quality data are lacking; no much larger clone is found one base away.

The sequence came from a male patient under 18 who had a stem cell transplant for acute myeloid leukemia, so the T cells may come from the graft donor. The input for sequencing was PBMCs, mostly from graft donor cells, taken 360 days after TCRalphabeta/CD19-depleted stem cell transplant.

The CDR3 protein: CASSPHNLQETQYF. The DNA is TGTGCCAGCTCACCACACAATCTACAAGAGACCCAGTACTTC. The chain employs TRBV18 and TRBJ2-5; too little of a D gene remains to name it. The germline V gene sets CDR1 to KGHSH and CDR2 to LQKENI. Relative to germline, V is 1 base shorter and J is 2 bases shorter, with 8 bases between their ends. Inclusive of the bounding cysteine and phenylalanine, the CDR3 is 14 residues long. Only CDR3 DNA remains: 42 bases, in frame from the first base. The full variable domain, with segments outside the CDR3 supplied by the reference TRBV18 and TRBJ2-5 proteins, appears as NAGVMQNPRHLVRRRGQEARLRCSPMKGHSHVYWYRQLPEEGLKFMVYLQKENIIDESGMPKERFSAEFPKEGPSILRIQQVVRGDSAAYFCASSPHNLQETQYFGPGTRLLVL.